The T cell receptor (beta chain) under discussion was sequenced for a study of tumor and adjacent non-tumor tissue in lung cancer. As for the study in general: The patients, around 10 men and a few women, were about 30 to 76 with stage I to III disease.

Germline V gene data show CDR1 as MNHNY and CDR2 as SVGAGI (reference sequence). This CDR3 has 14 residues. V lost 0 bases and J lost 6, with 9 bases in between. As regards this clonotype: Antigen unknown.

Three rounds of nested PCR, following a modified ARM-PCR protocol, produced the TCRbeta library. TCRdb redid the calling of the multiplex PCR reads with MiXCR, one entry per CDR3 protein. The sample lists some 100,000 distinct CDR3 sequences; around 57% were seen once. Study-wide points: Compared with tumor, normal lung showed significantly lower TCR diversity. Tumor repertoires had a smaller top 100 clone share than normal lung.

No cell sorting was done before RNA was extracted from the tissue. More than 3 cm separated this lung sample from the edge of the tumor. The TCR comes from a man between 60 and 70 years old with non-small cell lung cancer. The sequenced sample consisted of distant non-tumor lung tissue. The chain employs TRBV6-6 and TRBJ1-5; D is perhaps TRBD1 (6 bases). CDR3 in DNA: TGTGCCAGCAGTTACTCGAGGGGGGGTCAGCCCCAGCATTTT. Translation: CASSYSRGGQPQHF.